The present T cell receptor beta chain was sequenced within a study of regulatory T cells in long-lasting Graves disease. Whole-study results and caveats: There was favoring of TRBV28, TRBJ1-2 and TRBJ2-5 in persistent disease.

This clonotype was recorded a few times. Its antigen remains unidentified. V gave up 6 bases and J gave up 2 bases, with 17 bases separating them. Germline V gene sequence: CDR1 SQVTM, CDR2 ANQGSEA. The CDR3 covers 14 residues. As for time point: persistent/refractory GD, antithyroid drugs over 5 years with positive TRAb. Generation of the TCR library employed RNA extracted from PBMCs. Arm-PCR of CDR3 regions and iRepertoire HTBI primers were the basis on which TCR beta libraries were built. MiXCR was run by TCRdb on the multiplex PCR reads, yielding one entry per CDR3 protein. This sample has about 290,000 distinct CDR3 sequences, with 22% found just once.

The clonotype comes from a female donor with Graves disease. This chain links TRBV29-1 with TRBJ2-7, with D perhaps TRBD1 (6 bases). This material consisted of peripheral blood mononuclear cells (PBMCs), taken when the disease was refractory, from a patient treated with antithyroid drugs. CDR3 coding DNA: TGCAGCGTAACCAGGGGTCAGGCTCCCTACGAGCAGTACTTC. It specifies CSVTRGQAPYEQYF.